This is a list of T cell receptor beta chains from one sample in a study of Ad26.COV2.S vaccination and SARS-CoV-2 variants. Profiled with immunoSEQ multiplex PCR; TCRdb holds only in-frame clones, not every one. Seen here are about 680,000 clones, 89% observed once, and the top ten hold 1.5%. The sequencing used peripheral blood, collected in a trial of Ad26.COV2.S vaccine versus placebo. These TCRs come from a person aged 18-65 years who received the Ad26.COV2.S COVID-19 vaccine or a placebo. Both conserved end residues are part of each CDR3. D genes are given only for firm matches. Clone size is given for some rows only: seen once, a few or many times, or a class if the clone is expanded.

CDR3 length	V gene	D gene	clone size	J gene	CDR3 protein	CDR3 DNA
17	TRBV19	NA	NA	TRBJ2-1	CASSESPQGGRYNEQFF	TGTGCCAGTAGCGAAAGCCCACAGGGCGGTCGCTACAATGAGCAGTTCTTC
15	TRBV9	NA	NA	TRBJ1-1	CASSARGLMNTEAFF	TGTGCCAGCAGCGCCCGGGGACTGATGAACACTGAAGCTTTCTTT
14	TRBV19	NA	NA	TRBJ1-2	CASSLQRETGGYTF	TGTGCCAGTAGTCTCCAAAGGGAGACGGGAGGCTACACCTTC
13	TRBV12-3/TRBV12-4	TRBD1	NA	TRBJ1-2	CASSIRTGVGYTF	TGTGCCAGCAGTATTCGGACAGGCGTTGGCTACACCTTC
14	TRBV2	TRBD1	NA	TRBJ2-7	CASSRQGAVYEQYF	TGTGCCAGCAGTCGACAGGGGGCGGTCTACGAGCAGTACTTC
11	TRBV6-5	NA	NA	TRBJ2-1	CASSYKDEQFF	TGTGCCAGCAGTTACAAGGATGAGCAGTTCTTC
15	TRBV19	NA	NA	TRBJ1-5	CASHGPTDSNQPQHF	TGTGCCAGCCATGGACCAACTGATAGCAATCAGCCCCAGCATTTT
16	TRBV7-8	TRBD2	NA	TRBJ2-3	CASNPSGGTYTDTQYF	TGTGCCAGCAACCCTAGCGGGGGGACCTATACAGATACGCAGTATTTT
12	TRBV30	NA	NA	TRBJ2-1	CARDRAGNEQFF	TGTGCCAGAGACAGGGCGGGGAATGAGCAGTTCTTC
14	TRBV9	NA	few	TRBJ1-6	CASSATGRYSPLHF	TGTGCCAGCAGCGCCACAGGGCGGTACTCACCCCTCCACTTT
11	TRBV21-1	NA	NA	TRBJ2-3	CASSEAGGQVF	TGTGCCAGCAGCGAAGCGGGGGGACAGGTATTT
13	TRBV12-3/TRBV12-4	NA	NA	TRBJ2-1	CASSQGMRDEQFF	TGTGCCAGCAGTCAGGGGATGAGAGATGAGCAGTTCTTC
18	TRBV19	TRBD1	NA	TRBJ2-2	CASSTLLTGGSNTGELFF	TGTGCCAGTAGTACCCTTCTTACAGGGGGCTCTAACACCGGGGAGCTGTTTTTT
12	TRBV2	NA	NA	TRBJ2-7	CASSVDFYEQYF	TGTGCCAGCAGCGTTGACTTCTACGAGCAGTACTTC
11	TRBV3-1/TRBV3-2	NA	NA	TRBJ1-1	CASSGIQDDIF	TGTGCCAGCAGCGGGATTCAGGACGACATCTTT
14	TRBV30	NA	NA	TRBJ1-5	CAWNPGGSNQPQHF	TGTGCCTGGAACCCCGGGGGCAGCAATCAGCCCCAGCATTTT
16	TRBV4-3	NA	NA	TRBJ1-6	CASSQESDARLSPLHF	TGCGCCAGCAGCCAAGAAAGCGACGCGAGGCTTTCACCCCTCCACTTT
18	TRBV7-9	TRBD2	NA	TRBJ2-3	CASSRGTSGRSGTDTQYF	TGTGCCAGCAGCCGCGGGACTAGCGGGAGAAGTGGCACAGATACGCAGTATTTT
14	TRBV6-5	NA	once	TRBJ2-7	CASGGAGGSYEQYF	TGTGCCAGCGGAGGGGCAGGGGGATCCTACGAGCAGTACTTC
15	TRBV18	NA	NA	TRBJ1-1	CASSPVVSLNTEAFF	TGTGCCAGCTCACCTGTAGTCTCCCTGAACACTGAAGCTTTCTTT
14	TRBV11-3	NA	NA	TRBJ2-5	CASSPNGRQETQYF	TGTGCCAGCAGCCCTAATGGGCGCCAAGAGACCCAGTACTTC
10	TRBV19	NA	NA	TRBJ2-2	CASDTGELFF	TGTGCCAGCGACACCGGGGAGCTGTTTTTT
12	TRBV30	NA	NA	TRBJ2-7	CAWSRGPYEQYF	TGTGCCTGGAGCCGGGGCCCCTACGAGCAGTACTTC
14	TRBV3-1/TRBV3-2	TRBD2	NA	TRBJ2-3	CASRPPGGGLGQYF	TGTGCCAGCCGCCCGCCGGGGGGGGGCTTGGGGCAGTATTTT
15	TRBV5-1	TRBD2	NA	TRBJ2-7	CASSASSGREGEQYF	TGCGCCAGCAGCGCCTCTAGCGGGAGGGAGGGCGAGCAGTACTTC
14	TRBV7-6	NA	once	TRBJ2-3	CASSLGGKGDTQYF	TGTGCCAGCAGCTTAGGGGGAAAGGGAGATACGCAGTATTTT
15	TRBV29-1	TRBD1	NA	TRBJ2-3	CSVVGQGVFTDTQYF	TGCAGCGTTGTTGGACAGGGGGTTTTCACAGATACGCAGTATTTT
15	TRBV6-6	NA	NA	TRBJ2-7	CASSYSPKSEYEQYF	TGTGCCAGCAGTTACTCTCCTAAATCGGAATACGAGCAGTACTTC
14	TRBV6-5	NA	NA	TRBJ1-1	CASSPGFTNTEAFF	TGTGCCAGCAGCCCAGGGTTTACGAACACTGAAGCTTTCTTT
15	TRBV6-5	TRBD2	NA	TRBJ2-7	CASSYGASGIYEQYF	TGTGCCAGCAGTTACGGGGCTAGCGGAATTTACGAGCAGTACTTC
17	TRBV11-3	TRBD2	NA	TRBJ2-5	CASSPGLAGPKQETQYF	TGTGCCAGCAGCCCGGGGCTAGCGGGGCCGAAACAAGAGACCCAGTACTTC
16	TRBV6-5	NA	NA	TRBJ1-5	CASSYSPQGRGEPQHF	TGTGCCAGCAGTTACTCACCACAGGGCCGTGGAGAGCCCCAGCATTTT
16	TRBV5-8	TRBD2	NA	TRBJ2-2	CASSWTSGGNTGELFF	TGTGCCAGCAGCTGGACTAGCGGGGGTAACACCGGGGAGCTGTTTTTT
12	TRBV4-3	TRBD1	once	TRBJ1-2	CASSQRQGVYTF	TGCGCCAGCAGCCAACGACAGGGAGTCTACACCTTC
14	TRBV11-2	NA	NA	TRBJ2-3	CASSLDYLTDTQYF	TGTGCCAGCAGCTTAGACTACCTCACAGATACGCAGTATTTT
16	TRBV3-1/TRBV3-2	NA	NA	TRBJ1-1	CASSQAGGWGNTEAFF	TGTGCCAGCAGCCAAGCTGGTGGGTGGGGGAACACTGAAGCTTTCTTT